These 10 T cell receptor beta chains came from one sample sequenced in a study of cytomegalovirus exposure and HLA in healthy donors. The PCR had 60 Vbeta and 13 Jbeta primers. Here immunoSEQ multiplex PCR was the method, and the copy in TCRdb shows in-frame clones only, minus some. The sample has some 160,000 clones, around 80% seen once. The specimen sequenced was PBMCs. The source is a male donor in good health and CMV-seropositive.

This clone is a singleton in its sample. The chain uses TRBV30 and TRBJ2-1, with 7 bases fitting TRBD2. J gave up 2 bases and V 4 bases, and 17 bases lay outside the gene matches. This CDR3 is built from 18 residues. From germline, CDR1 is GTSNPN and CDR2 SVGIG (reference sequence). The CDR3 loop is CAWNGRSGGSLPYNEQFF. The CDR3 coding sequence is TGTGCCTGGAATGGGCGGTCGGGCGGGAGTCTCCCCTACAATGAGCAGTTCTTC.

This rearrangement joins TRBV5-8 to TRBJ2-5; 8 bases map to TRBD2. Looked up from germline, CDR1 is SGHTS and CDR2 is YDEGEE. V trimming: 3 bases; J trimming: 5 bases; junction bases outside the gene matches: 6. The CDR3 is 14 residues long. The CDR3 sequence is CASSSAGAGETQYF. DNA for the CDR3: TGTGCCAGCAGCTCAGCGGGAGCCGGCGAGACCCAGTACTTC.

The genes are TRBV6-5 and TRBJ1-3, with D possibly being TRBD1 (6 bases). This CDR3 is built from 14 residues. V lost 11 bases, J lost 8 bases, and 22 bases lay in between. Germline V CDR1 and CDR2: MNHEY, SVGAGI. CDR3 sequence: CAVSSSGWGHTIYF. The CDR3 DNA sequence: TGTGCCGTCTCCAGTTCAGGGTGGGGGCACACCATATATTTT.

This clone was recorded a few times. The chain employs TRBV19 and TRBJ1-5; no clear D gene. Per the germline V gene, CDR1 is LNHDA and CDR2 is SQIVND (reference sequence). V lost 8 bases, J lost 4 bases, and 15 bases lay in between. This CDR3 comprises 14 residues. The CDR3 region has the DNA TGTGCCAGTGATACCCTCCCGAGGAATCAGCCCCAGCATTTT. The encoded protein is CASDTLPRNQPQHF.

This clone was seen only once. The rearrangement uses TRBV7-8 and TRBJ2-3; TRBD2 is a possible D gene (6 bases). Trimming removed 9 bases at V and 4 bases at J, with 11 bases between. The germline CDR1 and CDR2 sequences are SGHVS and FQNEAQ. The CDR3 runs 12 residues. The CDR3 reads CASLSGADTQYF. The CDR3 nucleotides read TGTGCCAGTCTCTCGGGGGCAGATACGCAGTATTTT. The full variable domain, with the rest looked up from reference TRBV7-8 and TRBJ2-3, is GAGVSQSPRYKVAKRGQDVALRCDPISGHVSLFWYQQALGQGPEFLTYFQNEAQLDKSGLPSDRFFAERPEGSVSTLKIQRTQQEDSAVYLCASLSGADTQYFGPGTRLTVL.

The chain is built from TRBV5-1 and TRBJ2-3; TRBD2 matches at 14 bases. Per the germline V gene, CDR1 is SGHRS and CDR2 is YFSETQ. The CDR3 is made up of 19 amino acids. After removal of 0 bases from V and 2 bases from J, the junction contained 8 bases not matched to a gene. CDR3 loop: CASSLAGTSGSQPTDTQYF. CDR3 nucleotide sequence: TGCGCCAGCAGCTTGGCCGGGACTAGCGGGAGTCAGCCCACAGATACGCAGTATTTT.

This clone has just a few counts. Other nucleotide sequences from this sample produce the same CDR3. The rearrangement joins TRBV5-1 to TRBJ1-2; 7 nucleotides line up with TRBD1. J was trimmed by 6 bases and V by 4 bases; bases with no gene match: 9. Per germline, CDR1 SGHRS and CDR2 YFSETQ. The CDR3 is 14 amino acids. Here the CDR3 reads CASSPNTGVHGYTF. The CDR3 region has the DNA TGCGCCAGCAGCCCCAACACAGGGGTCCATGGCTACACCTTC. The complete variable domain, with remaining parts taken from reference TRBV5-1 and TRBJ1-2, reads KAGVTQTPRYLIKTRGQQVTLSCSPISGHRSVSWYQQTPGQGLQFLFEYFSETQRNKGNFPGRFSGRQFSNSRSEMNVSTLELGDSALYLCASSPNTGVHGYTFGSGTRLTVV.

The CDR3, as DNA: TGCGCCAGCAGCTTTAAGGGGGCGGATTCAGATACGCAGTATTTT. This codes for CASSFKGADSDTQYF. V and J are TRBV5-1 and TRBJ2-3; the match to TRBD1 covers 7 bases. J gave up 4 bases and V 2 bases, and 7 bases lay outside the gene matches. The CDR3 loop spans 15 amino acids. The V gene's germline CDR1 is SGHRS and CDR2 YFSETQ.

The DNA for the CDR3 is TGTGCCAGCAGCAACCAGGGGGCGTCGGATGGCTACACCTTC. It encodes CASSNQGASDGYTF. This rearrangement joins TRBV11-3 to TRBJ1-2, with 8 positions matching TRBD1. The V gene end was trimmed by 5 bases and the J gene end by 6 bases; junction bases not matched to a gene: 8. The CDR3 totals 14 residues. CDR1 and CDR2 (germline): SGHNT, YENEEA.

V gene TRBV27 combines with J gene TRBJ1-1; D is ambiguous. Looked up from germline, CDR1 is MNHEY and CDR2 is SMNVEV (reference sequence). The CDR3 consists of 15 residues. V was pared by 6 bases and J by 2 bases, with 16 bases between. The CDR3 is CASRLGPSRNTEAFF. The CDR3 DNA follows: TGTGCCAGCAGACTTGGGCCATCCCGTAACACTGAAGCTTTCTTT.